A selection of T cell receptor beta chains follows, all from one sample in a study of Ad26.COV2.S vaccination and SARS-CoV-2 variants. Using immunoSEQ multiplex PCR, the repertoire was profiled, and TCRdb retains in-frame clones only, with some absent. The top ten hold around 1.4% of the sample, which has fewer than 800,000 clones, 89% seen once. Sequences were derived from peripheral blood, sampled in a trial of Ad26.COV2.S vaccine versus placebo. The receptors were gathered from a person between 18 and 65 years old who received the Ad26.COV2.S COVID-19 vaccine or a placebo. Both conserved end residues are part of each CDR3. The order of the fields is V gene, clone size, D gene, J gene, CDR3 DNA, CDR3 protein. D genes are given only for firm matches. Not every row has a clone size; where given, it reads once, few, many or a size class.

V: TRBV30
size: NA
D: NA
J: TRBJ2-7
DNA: TGTGCCTGGAGCCAGGGGCTCTCCTACGAGCAGTACTTC
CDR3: CAWSQGLSYEQYF

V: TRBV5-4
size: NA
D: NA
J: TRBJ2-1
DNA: TGTGCCAGCAGGCCTCGACCCCAGGCGGCCAATGAGCAGTTCTTC
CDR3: CASRPRPQAANEQFF

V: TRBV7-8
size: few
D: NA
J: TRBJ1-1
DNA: TGTGCCAGCAGCTTAGGAGGGAGGGGAAACACTGAAGCTTTCTTT
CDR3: CASSLGGRGNTEAFF

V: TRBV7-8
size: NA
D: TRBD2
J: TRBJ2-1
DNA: TGTGCCAGCAGCAATCCTAGCGGAAGCTCCTACAATGAGCAGTTCTTC
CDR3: CASSNPSGSSYNEQFF

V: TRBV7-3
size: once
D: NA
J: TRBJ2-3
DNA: TGTGCCAGCAGCTTTACCGGGCCCGGTGGGGGGGCAAATACGCAGTATTTT
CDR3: CASSFTGPGGGANTQYF

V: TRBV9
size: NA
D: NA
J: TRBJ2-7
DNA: TGTGCCAGCAGCGTAGGGGGGGACTTATCCTACGAGCAGTACTTC
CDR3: CASSVGGDLSYEQYF

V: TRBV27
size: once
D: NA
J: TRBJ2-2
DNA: TGTGCCAGCGAGGGGACGGGCCGCACCGGGGAGCTGTTTTTT
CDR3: CASEGTGRTGELFF

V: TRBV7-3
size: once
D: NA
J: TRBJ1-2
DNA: TGTGCCAGCAGCTCCGGAGATTATGGCTACACCTTC
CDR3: CASSSGDYGYTF

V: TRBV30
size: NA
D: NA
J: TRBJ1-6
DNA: TGTGCCTGGAGTGTACGAGACAGATATAATTCACCCCTCCACTTT
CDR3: CAWSVRDRYNSPLHF

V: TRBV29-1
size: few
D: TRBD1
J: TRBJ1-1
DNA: TGCAGCGTTCTCCGGGACAGGGGTACTGAAGCTTTCTTT
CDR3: CSVLRDRGTEAFF

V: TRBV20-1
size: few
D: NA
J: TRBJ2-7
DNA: TGCAGTGCTAGAGCCTACGAGCAGTACTTC
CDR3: CSARAYEQYF

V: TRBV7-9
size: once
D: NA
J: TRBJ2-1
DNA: TGTGCCAGCAGCTTAGAAGGGGATAACAATGAGCAGTTCTTC
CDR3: CASSLEGDNNEQFF

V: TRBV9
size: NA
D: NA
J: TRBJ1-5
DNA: TGTGCCAGCAGCGTAGGGACAGAGTCTTATCAGCCCCAGCATTTT
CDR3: CASSVGTESYQPQHF

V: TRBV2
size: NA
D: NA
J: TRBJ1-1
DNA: TGTGCCAGCACCTTAAATGGGGAAGCTTTCTTT
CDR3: CASTLNGEAFF

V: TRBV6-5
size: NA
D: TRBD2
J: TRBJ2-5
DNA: TGTGCCAGCAGTTACTCGCGGGAGGGTTGGGAGACCCAGTACTTC
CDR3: CASSYSREGWETQYF

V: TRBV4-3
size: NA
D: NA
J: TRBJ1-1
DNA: TGCGCCAGCAGCTACAGGGCGTCGGACACTGAAGCTTTCTTT
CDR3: CASSYRASDTEAFF

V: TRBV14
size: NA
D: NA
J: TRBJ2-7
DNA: TGTGCCAGCAGCCAAGTAGGCAGAGCCTACGAGCAGTACTTC
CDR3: CASSQVGRAYEQYF

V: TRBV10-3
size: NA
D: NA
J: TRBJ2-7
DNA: TGTGCCATCATGCAGGGTACCGGCTCCTACGAGCAGTACTTC
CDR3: CAIMQGTGSYEQYF

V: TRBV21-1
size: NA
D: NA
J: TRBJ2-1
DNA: TGTGCCAGCAGCGCCAGGGGGGACAGCACCTACAATGAGCAGTTCTTC
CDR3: CASSARGDSTYNEQFF

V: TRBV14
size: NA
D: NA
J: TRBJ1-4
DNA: TGTGCCAGCAGCCAAGTCTCTCGTGAAAAACTGTTTTTT
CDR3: CASSQVSREKLFF

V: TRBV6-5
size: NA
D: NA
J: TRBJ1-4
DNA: TGTGCCAGCAGGGACAGCCTGAATGAAAAACTGTTTTTT
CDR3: CASRDSLNEKLFF

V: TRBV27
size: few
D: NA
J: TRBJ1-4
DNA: TGTGCCAGCAGTTTATTGGGGATCGGTAATGAAAAACTGTTTTTT
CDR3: CASSLLGIGNEKLFF

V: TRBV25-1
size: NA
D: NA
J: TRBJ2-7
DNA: TGTGCCAGCAGGCCCGACAGGCCTCCCTACGAGCAGTACTTC
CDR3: CASRPDRPPYEQYF

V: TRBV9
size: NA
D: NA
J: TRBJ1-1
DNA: TGTGCCAGCAGCGTAGTTGGCGGGGGGCGTGGGACTGAAGCTTTCTTT
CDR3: CASSVVGGGRGTEAFF

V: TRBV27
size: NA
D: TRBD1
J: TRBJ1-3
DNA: TGTGCCAGCAGTTCTCGGGCTGGGACAGCCTCTAGAAACACCATATATTTT
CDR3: CASSSRAGTASRNTIYF

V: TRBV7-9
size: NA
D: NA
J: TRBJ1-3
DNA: TGTGCCAGCAGCTTAAGGGTGACAGTGGATTTCGCTGGAAACACCATATATTTT
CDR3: CASSLRVTVDFAGNTIYF

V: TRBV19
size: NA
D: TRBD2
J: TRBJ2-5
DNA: TGTGCCAGTAGTATGGGACTAGACGAACAGACCCAGTACTTC
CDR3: CASSMGLDEQTQYF

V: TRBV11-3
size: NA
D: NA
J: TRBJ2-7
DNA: TGTGCCAGCAGCTCAACGACGATGGGCGAGCAGTACTTC
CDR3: CASSSTTMGEQYF

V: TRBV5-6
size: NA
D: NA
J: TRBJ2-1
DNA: TGTGCCAGCAGTTCGTCTAAAACCGGGACCCACAATGAGCAGTTCTTC
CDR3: CASSSSKTGTHNEQFF

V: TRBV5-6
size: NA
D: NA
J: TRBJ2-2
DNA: TGTGCCAGCAGCGTGGACCTAAACACCGGGGAGCTGTTTTTT
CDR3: CASSVDLNTGELFF

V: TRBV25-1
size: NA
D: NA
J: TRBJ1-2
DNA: TGTGCCAGCAGTGGAGGCTATGGCTACACCTTC
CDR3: CASSGGYGYTF

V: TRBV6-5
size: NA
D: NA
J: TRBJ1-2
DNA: TGTGCCAGCAGTTACAGGGGCCCTACATATGGCTACACCTTC
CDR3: CASSYRGPTYGYTF

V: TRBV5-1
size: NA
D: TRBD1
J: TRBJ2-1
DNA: TGCGCCAGCAGCTTCGGACAGGGTAATGAGCAGTTCTTC
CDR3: CASSFGQGNEQFF

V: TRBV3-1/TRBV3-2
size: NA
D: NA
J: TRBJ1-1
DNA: TGTGCCAGCAGCCTAGCAACGGGTATGACTTTCTTT
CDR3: CASSLATGMTFF

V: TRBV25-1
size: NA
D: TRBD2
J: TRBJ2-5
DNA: TGTGCCAGCAGCAAGGGACTAGCCTGGCGAGAGACCCAGTACTTC
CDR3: CASSKGLAWRETQYF

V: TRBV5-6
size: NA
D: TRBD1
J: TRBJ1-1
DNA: TGTGCCAGCAGCTTGTGGCAGGGGGCAAGGGACACTGAAGCTTTCTTT
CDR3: CASSLWQGARDTEAFF

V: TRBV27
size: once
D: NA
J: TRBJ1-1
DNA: TGTGCCAGCAGTTTACTAGGGAACACTGAAGCTTTCTTT
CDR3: CASSLLGNTEAFF

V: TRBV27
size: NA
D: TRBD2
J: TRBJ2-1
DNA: TGTGCCAGCAGTCCCCCGGGACTAGTCCCCTACAATGAGCAGTTCTTC
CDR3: CASSPPGLVPYNEQFF

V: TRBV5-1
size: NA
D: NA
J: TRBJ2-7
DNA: TGCGCCAGCAGCTGGGGACTCAGCGGCGAGCAGTACTTC
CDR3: CASSWGLSGEQYF